A single TCR beta chain is shown here with its context. What it binds is unknown. The data were taken from a study of CD4 T cells in relation to SARS-CoV-2 and coronaviruses. Whole-study findings and limits: No crossreactivity against non-spike viral proteins was tested here.

Before the COVID-19 pandemic, during about 2011-2019, CD4+ T cells were taken from unexposed donors. Isolation of CD4+ T cells took place after about eleven days in culture. Cells permitting, SARS-CoV-2 S/N and four cold-coronavirus spikes were tested on unexposed-donor CD4+ T cells. With 7 bases clipped from V and 13 bases from J, the junction kept 17 bases outside the gene matches. Per germline, CDR1 LNHDA and CDR2 SQIVND (reference sequence). CDR3 length equals 15 residues. TCRdb's copy holds only in-frame clones and misses some; the assay was immunoSEQ multiplex PCR. This table holds about 22,000 clones, 60% to 80% found once.

V usage is TRBV19 and J usage is TRBJ2-1; 9 nucleotides align to TRBD1. Sequencing input: CD4+ T cells from PBMCs, cultured in vitro. The source of this sequence is a human donor in good health. CDR3 bases: TGTGCCAGTATTAGAACACCGGGACAGGGAGGAAGACAGTTCTTC. Amino acid sequence: CASIRTPGQGGRQFF.